These T cell receptor beta chains were read from a single sample in a study of cytomegalovirus exposure and HLA in healthy donors. Assay: immunoSEQ multiplex PCR; the TCRdb copy retains only in-frame clones and omits some. The table has approximately 170,000 clones, more than 75% seen once. The sample comprised PBMCs. These receptors were taken from a man aged 30 to 39 in good health and CMV-seropositive. The CDR3 runs from the conserved cysteine through the conserved F or W. The order of the fields is CDR3 protein, V gene, J gene.

CDR3 protein: CASSRDSTNYGYTF
V gene: TRBV6-6
J gene: TRBJ1-2

CDR3 protein: CASSEQSPLHF
V gene: TRBV2
J gene: TRBJ1-6

CDR3 protein: CASSQDWRLQPMEQYF
V gene: TRBV4-2
J gene: TRBJ2-7

CDR3 protein: CASSSASAYGYTF
V gene: TRBV10-2
J gene: TRBJ1-2

CDR3 protein: CASRGGGEKLFF
V gene: TRBV19
J gene: TRBJ1-4

CDR3 protein: CASKYGMYTEAFF
V gene: TRBV2
J gene: TRBJ1-1

CDR3 protein: CASNPGGGGNEKLFF
V gene: TRBV11-2
J gene: TRBJ1-4

CDR3 protein: CSGKFGGETQYF
V gene: TRBV29-1
J gene: TRBJ2-5

CDR3 protein: CAWKGVGLGLPTEAFF
V gene: TRBV30
J gene: TRBJ1-1

CDR3 protein: CASSIGTSGSNEQFF
V gene: TRBV19
J gene: TRBJ2-1

CDR3 protein: CASSLLLGETQYF
V gene: TRBV4-3
J gene: TRBJ2-5

CDR3 protein: CASSHRADTEAFF
V gene: TRBV6-5
J gene: TRBJ1-1

CDR3 protein: CASSQNRGTNTEAFF
V gene: TRBV4-2
J gene: TRBJ1-1

CDR3 protein: CASSLGGWSSYEQYF
V gene: TRBV7-3
J gene: TRBJ2-7

CDR3 protein: CASSLVMTSGSYNEQFF
V gene: TRBV11-2
J gene: TRBJ2-1

CDR3 protein: CASSQRPTSGNTIYF
V gene: TRBV14
J gene: TRBJ1-3

CDR3 protein: CASSGTENGEQFF
V gene: TRBV7-3
J gene: TRBJ2-1

CDR3 protein: CASRPNRSPGQGNKNIQYF
V gene: TRBV11-2
J gene: TRBJ2-4

CDR3 protein: CASSQGAGPYNEQFF
V gene: TRBV14
J gene: TRBJ2-1

CDR3 protein: CASSLALSGTEAFF
V gene: TRBV27
J gene: TRBJ1-1

CDR3 protein: CASSVGRDQPQHF
V gene: TRBV19
J gene: TRBJ1-5

CDR3 protein: CASSHYRTDTQYF
V gene: TRBV4-2
J gene: TRBJ2-3

CDR3 protein: CSSSIDRGGYTF
V gene: TRBV7-9
J gene: TRBJ1-2

CDR3 protein: CASSERVDYEQYF
V gene: TRBV6-1
J gene: TRBJ2-7

CDR3 protein: CASSPRQDSYNEQFF
V gene: TRBV18
J gene: TRBJ2-1

CDR3 protein: CASSPRTVASDGELFF
V gene: TRBV18
J gene: TRBJ2-2

CDR3 protein: CASSDLHSSGNTIYF
V gene: TRBV18
J gene: TRBJ1-3

CDR3 protein: CASSPMEQTNYGYTF
V gene: TRBV9
J gene: TRBJ1-2

CDR3 protein: CASSLTGLLGETQYF
V gene: TRBV7-3
J gene: TRBJ2-5

CDR3 protein: CASSRTSNEQYF
V gene: TRBV7-9
J gene: TRBJ2-7

CDR3 protein: CASSQGVFRSSGRSTDTQYF
V gene: TRBV14
J gene: TRBJ2-3

CDR3 protein: CASSAGLRTGELFF
V gene: TRBV5-5
J gene: TRBJ2-2

CDR3 protein: CATSRGSAINTEAFF
V gene: TRBV15
J gene: TRBJ1-1

CDR3 protein: CASRPGTGRRRETQYF
V gene: TRBV28
J gene: TRBJ2-5

CDR3 protein: CAISVLAGGTADTQYF
V gene: TRBV10-3
J gene: TRBJ2-3

CDR3 protein: CSSSLGSTEAFF
V gene: TRBV7-9
J gene: TRBJ1-1

CDR3 protein: CASSQVTRSSYNEQFF
V gene: TRBV4-3
J gene: TRBJ2-1

CDR3 protein: CASSFDRFSGANVLTF
V gene: TRBV7-9
J gene: TRBJ2-6

CDR3 protein: CASSIPRVAGSTDTQYF
V gene: TRBV7-8
J gene: TRBJ2-3

CDR3 protein: CASSQYLAIPSGSEETQYF
V gene: TRBV23-1
J gene: TRBJ2-5

CDR3 protein: CASSQSYRGLGYEQYF
V gene: TRBV4-3
J gene: TRBJ2-7

CDR3 protein: CASSYREGLPGELFF
V gene: TRBV6-5
J gene: TRBJ2-2

CDR3 protein: CASSLASPGGEKLFF
V gene: TRBV7-2
J gene: TRBJ1-4

CDR3 protein: CASSQQGYEQYF
V gene: TRBV5-4
J gene: TRBJ2-7

CDR3 protein: CASSIGTSGYNEQFF
V gene: TRBV11-3
J gene: TRBJ2-1

CDR3 protein: CASSQDAGLPMNTEAFF
V gene: TRBV4-1
J gene: TRBJ1-1

CDR3 protein: CASSSGRQGPYNEQFF
V gene: TRBV5-1
J gene: TRBJ2-1

CDR3 protein: CASSTEVSSYNEQFF
V gene: TRBV5-1
J gene: TRBJ2-1

CDR3 protein: CSVGGDSLGETQYF
V gene: TRBV29-1
J gene: TRBJ2-5

CDR3 protein: CASSDGTGGLYGYTF
V gene: TRBV2
J gene: TRBJ1-2

CDR3 protein: CASSSFGDEQFF
V gene: TRBV7-2
J gene: TRBJ2-1

CDR3 protein: CASSPSGDEQFF
V gene: TRBV18
J gene: TRBJ2-1

CDR3 protein: CASRTGPGELFF
V gene: TRBV19
J gene: TRBJ2-2

CDR3 protein: CASSLIGGVQNTQYF
V gene: TRBV7-3
J gene: TRBJ2-3

CDR3 protein: CASSPTHSRGETQYF
V gene: TRBV6-4
J gene: TRBJ2-5

CDR3 protein: CASSLRGRAGNTIYF
V gene: TRBV13
J gene: TRBJ1-3

CDR3 protein: CASSFYGEDTGELFF
V gene: TRBV28
J gene: TRBJ2-2

CDR3 protein: CASSVGDSYQPQHF
V gene: TRBV9
J gene: TRBJ1-5

CDR3 protein: CATSSDRGLVVAQHF
V gene: TRBV15
J gene: TRBJ1-5

CDR3 protein: CASSRTSTDTQYF
V gene: TRBV6-4
J gene: TRBJ2-3